This T cell receptor beta chain was identified during a study of T cell clusters in autoimmune cytopenias. Germline CDR1 MNHNY, CDR2 SVGAGI (reference sequence). The CDR3 is made up of 11 amino acids. Multiplex touch-down PCR amplified TRB using TRB-A and TRB-B pools in one tube. Reprocessing the multiplex PCR reads, TCRdb reports a single entry for every CDR3 protein and omits DNA. This repertoire includes roughly 6,900 distinct CDR3 sequences. Tens of thousands of genome equivalents of blood DNA were amplified for TRB. This clonotype is medium-sized by frequency. The data were also submitted as part of a second study, on T cell repertoires in aging, cancer and after chemotherapy. That work states: Untreated cancer patients had significantly lower blood TCR diversity than age-matched healthy donors.

This clonotype was obtained from a human donor in good health. The sequencing sample was made of peripheral blood. The rearrangement uses TRBV6-6 and TRBJ2-7; TCRdb calls TRBD1, which cannot be checked without DNA. The CDR3 loop reads CASSYGAEQYF.